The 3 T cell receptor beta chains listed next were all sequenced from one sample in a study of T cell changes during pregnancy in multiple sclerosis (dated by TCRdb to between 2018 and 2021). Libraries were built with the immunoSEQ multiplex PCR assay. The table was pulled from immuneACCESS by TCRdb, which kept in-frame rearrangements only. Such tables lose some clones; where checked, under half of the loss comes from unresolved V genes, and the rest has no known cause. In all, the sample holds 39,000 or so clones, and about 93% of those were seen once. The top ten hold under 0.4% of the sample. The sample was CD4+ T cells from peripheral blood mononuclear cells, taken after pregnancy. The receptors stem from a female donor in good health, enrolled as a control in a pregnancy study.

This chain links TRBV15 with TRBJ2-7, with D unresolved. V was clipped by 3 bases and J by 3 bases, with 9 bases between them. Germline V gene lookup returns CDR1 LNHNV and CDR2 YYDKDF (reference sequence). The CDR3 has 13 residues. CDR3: CATSRVLGYEQYF. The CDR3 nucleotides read TGTGCCACCAGCAGGGTACTTGGCTACGAGCAGTACTTC.

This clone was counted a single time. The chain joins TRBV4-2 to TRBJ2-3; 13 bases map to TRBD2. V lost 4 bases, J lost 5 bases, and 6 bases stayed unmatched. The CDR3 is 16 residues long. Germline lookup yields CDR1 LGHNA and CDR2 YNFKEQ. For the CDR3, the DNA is TGTGCCAGCAGCCTTACTAGCGGGAGGGTGGAAGATACGCAGTATTTT. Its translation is CASSLTSGRVEDTQYF.

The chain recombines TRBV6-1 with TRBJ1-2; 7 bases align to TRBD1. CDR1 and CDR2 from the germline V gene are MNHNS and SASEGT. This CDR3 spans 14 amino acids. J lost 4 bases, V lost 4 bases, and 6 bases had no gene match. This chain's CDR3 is CASSVQGDAYGYTF. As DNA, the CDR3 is TGTGCCAGCAGTGTCCAGGGGGATGCCTATGGCTACACCTTC.